Shown below are 7 T cell receptor beta chains from a single sample sequenced in a study of T cells after yellow fever vaccination. Using its own MiXCR run on the 5' RACE reads, TCRdb lists one record per CDR3 protein. This sample has some 110,000 distinct CDR3 sequences, with 7.2% found just once. The sample was CD4+ T cells sorted from PBMCs, taken more than 40 days after the first yellow fever vaccination. The source of these receptors is a young man who received the YFV17D yellow fever vaccine.

This clonotype occurred many times. The chain combines TRBV11-2 with TRBJ1-1; D not certain. The CDR3 extends over 14 amino acids. V lost 2 bases to trimming and J lost 2 bases, with 9 bases between them. Germline assignment: CDR1 SGHAT and CDR2 FQNNGV. CDR3 coding DNA: TGTGCCAGCAGCTTACCCCCAGCAAACACTGAAGCTTTCTTT. It specifies CASSLPPANTEAFF.

This clonotype came up many times. The chain combines TRBV9 with TRBJ1-1, with 8 bases fitting TRBD1. This CDR3 contains 14 residues. V was clipped by 2 bases and J by 4 bases; unmatched bases: 4. Germline V gives CDR1 SGDLS, CDR2 YYNGEE. The CDR3, as DNA: TGTGCCAGCAGCGTGACAGGGGATACCACTGAAGCTTTCTTT. Residues: CASSVTGDTTEAFF. Together with reference TRBV9 and TRBJ1-1, the CDR3 gives the full variable domain: DSGVTQTPKHLITATGQRVTLRCSPRSGDLSVYWYQQSLDQGLQFLIQYYNGEERAKGNILERFSAQQFPDLHSELNLSSLELGDSALYFCASSVTGDTTEAFFGQGTRLTVV.

This clonotype has ten or more counts. The CDR3 is CATSTWTGFEENTEAFF. CDR3 coding DNA: TGTGCCACCAGCACATGGACAGGATTTGAGGAGAACACTGAAGCTTTCTTT. The V and J genes are TRBV15 and TRBJ1-1; 7 bases match TRBD1. V lost 4 bases to trimming and J lost 1 base; unmatched junction nucleotides: 12. The CDR3 has 17 amino acids. Germline V CDR1 and CDR2: LNHNV, YYDKDF (reference sequence).

This clonotype was detected ten times or more. The chain has TRBV20-1 and TRBJ2-7; either TRBD1 or TRBD2 may supply D (5 bases each). There are 14 residues in the CDR3. The germline V gene encodes CDR1 DFQATT and CDR2 SNEGSKA (reference sequence). Trimming took 2 bases from V and 2 from J, leaving 13 bases between them. The CDR3 bases are TGCAGTGCTAGACGGATGGGGGTGGCCTACGAGCAGTACTTC. This sequence encodes CSARRMGVAYEQYF.

This clonotype was observed many times. The rearrangement joins TRBV20-1 to TRBJ1-2, with D tentatively TRBD1 (6 bases). The CDR3 length is 11 residues. V gave up 2 bases and J gave up 6 bases, with 7 bases separating them. Germline V lookup: CDR1 DFQATT, CDR2 SNEGSKA (reference sequence). For the CDR3, the DNA is TGCAGTGCTAGAAGGGGGAATGGCTACACCTTC. It is translated as CSARRGNGYTF.

The genes are TRBV7-2 and TRBJ2-3; D unclear. The CDR3 has 14 amino acids. Between the trimmed V and J ends, which lost 0 bases and 6 bases, there was a span of 10 bases. Per the germline V gene, CDR1 is SGHTA and CDR2 is FQGNSA. The DNA for the CDR3 is TGTGCCAGCAGCTTAGCGGTACTAAGGGATACGCAGTATTTT. It specifies CASSLAVLRDTQYF.

This clonotype was detected only a few times. The gene calls are TRBV11-3 and TRBJ2-2, with D tentatively TRBD2 (5 bases). Per germline, CDR1 SGHNT and CDR2 YENEEA. The CDR3 sequence is 15 residues long. Trimming removed 5 bases at V and 7 bases at J, with 17 bases between. CDR3 region: CASSPSPRAGGELFF. The CDR3, as DNA: TGTGCCAGCAGCCCCTCCCCGAGGGCCGGCGGGGAGCTGTTTTTT.